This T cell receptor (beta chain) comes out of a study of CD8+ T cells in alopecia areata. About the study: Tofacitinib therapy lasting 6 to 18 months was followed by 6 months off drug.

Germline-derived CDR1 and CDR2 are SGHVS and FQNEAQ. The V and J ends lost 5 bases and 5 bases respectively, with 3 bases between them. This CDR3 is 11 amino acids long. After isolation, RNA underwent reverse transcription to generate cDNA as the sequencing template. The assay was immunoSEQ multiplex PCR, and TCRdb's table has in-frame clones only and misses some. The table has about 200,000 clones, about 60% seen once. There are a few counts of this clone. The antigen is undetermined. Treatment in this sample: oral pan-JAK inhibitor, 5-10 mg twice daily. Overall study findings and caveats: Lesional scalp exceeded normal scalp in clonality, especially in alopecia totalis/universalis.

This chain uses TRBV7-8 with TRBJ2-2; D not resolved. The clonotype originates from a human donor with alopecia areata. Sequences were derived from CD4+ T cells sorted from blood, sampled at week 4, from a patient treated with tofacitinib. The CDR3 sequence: CASSTTGELFF. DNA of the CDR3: TGTGCCAGCAGCACTACCGGGGAGCTGTTTTTT.